The present entry profiles one T cell receptor beta chain with its context. The antigen is unknown. The data belong to a study of blood T cells in healthy people across ages. Broader study findings: The long-lived group displayed more naive CD4+ cells, plus higher diversity, than the aged donors did. Researchers said unsorted PBMCs prevented a conclusive naive versus antigen-experienced comparison. Among T cells, TCR beta diversity per million cells dropped roughly linearly as age rose.

CDR1 and CDR2 (germline): MGHRA, YSYEKL. CDR3 length equals 16 residues. V was pared by 0 bases and J by 10 bases, with 19 bases between. A second PCR, run for roughly 7 to 12 cycles, used a sample-barcoded 5' primer plus a J-beta primer mix. TCRdb passed the 5' RACE reads through MiXCR, listing each CDR3 protein once. The sample holds 780,000 or so distinct CDR3 sequences, more than 50% seen once. The sequencing sample was made of blood. The genes are TRBV4-1 and TRBJ2-1; D unresolved. This clonotype was obtained from a man aged 35 to 55 in good health. The chain's CDR3 is CASSQDRVPPEVEQFF. For the CDR3, the DNA is TGCGCCAGCAGCCAAGATAGGGTACCCCCTGAGGTAGAGCAGTTCTTC.